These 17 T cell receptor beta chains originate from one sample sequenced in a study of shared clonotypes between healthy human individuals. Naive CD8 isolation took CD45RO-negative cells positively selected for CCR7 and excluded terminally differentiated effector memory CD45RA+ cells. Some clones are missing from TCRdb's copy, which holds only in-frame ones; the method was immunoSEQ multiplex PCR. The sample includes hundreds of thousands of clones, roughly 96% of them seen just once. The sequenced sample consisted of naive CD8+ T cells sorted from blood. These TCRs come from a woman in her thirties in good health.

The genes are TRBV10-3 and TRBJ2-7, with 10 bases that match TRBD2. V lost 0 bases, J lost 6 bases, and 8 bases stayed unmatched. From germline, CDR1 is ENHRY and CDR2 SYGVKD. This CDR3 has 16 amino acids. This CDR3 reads CAISESVLAGVREQYF. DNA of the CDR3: TGTGCCATCAGTGAGTCGGTGCTAGCGGGAGTCCGCGAGCAGTACTTC.

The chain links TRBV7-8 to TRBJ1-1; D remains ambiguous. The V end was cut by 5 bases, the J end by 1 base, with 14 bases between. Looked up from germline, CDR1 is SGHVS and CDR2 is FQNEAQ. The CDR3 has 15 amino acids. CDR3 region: CASSRSLGPNTEAFF. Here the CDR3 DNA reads TGTGCCAGCAGCCGCAGCTTGGGTCCGAACACTGAAGCTTTCTTT.

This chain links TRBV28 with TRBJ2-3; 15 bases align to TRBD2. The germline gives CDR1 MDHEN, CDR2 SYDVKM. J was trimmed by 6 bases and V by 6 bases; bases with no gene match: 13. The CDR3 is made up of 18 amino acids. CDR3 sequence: CASSFPLRTSGGGDTQYF. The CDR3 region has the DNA TGTGCCAGCAGCTTCCCACTTCGGACTAGCGGGGGGGGCGATACGCAGTATTTT.

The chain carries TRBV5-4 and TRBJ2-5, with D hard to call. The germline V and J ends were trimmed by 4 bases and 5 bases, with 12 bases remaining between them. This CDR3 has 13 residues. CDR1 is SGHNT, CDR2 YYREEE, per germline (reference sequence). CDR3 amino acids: CASSPAPSETQYF. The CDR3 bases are TGTGCCAGCAGCCCCGCTCCGTCGGAGACCCAGTACTTC.

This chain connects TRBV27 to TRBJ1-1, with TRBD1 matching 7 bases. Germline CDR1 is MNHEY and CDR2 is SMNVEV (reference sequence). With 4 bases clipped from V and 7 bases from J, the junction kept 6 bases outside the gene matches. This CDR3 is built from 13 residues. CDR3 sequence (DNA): TGTGCCAGCAGTTCCCCCCCAGGGGGTGAAGCTTTCTTT. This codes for CASSSPPGGEAFF.

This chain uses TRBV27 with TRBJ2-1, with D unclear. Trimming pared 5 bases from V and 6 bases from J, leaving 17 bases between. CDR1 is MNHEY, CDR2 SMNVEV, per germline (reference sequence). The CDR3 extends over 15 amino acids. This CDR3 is CASSLSTYGGNEQFF. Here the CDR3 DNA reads TGTGCCAGCAGTCTCTCCACATACGGCGGCAATGAGCAGTTCTTC.

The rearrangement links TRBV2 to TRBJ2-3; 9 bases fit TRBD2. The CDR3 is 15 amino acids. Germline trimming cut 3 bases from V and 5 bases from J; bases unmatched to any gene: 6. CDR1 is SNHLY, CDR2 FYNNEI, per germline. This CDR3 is CASSDLREGLDTQYF. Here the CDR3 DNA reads TGTGCCAGCAGTGATTTGCGGGAGGGCCTAGATACGCAGTATTTT.

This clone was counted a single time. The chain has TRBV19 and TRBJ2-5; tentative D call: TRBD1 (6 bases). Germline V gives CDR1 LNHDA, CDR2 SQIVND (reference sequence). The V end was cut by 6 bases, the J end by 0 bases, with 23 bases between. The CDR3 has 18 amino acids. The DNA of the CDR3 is TGTGCCAGTAGGGGGGCCCCTTTGGGCGGCAAGTACCAAGAGACCCAGTACTTC. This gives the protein CASRGAPLGGKYQETQYF.

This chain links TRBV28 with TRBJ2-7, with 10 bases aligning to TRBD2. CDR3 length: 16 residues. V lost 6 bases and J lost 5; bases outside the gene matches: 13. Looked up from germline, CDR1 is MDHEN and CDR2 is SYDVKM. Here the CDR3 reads CASSLPRASGSNEQYF. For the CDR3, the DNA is TGTGCCAGCAGCCTCCCCCGGGCTAGCGGGAGTAACGAGCAGTACTTC.

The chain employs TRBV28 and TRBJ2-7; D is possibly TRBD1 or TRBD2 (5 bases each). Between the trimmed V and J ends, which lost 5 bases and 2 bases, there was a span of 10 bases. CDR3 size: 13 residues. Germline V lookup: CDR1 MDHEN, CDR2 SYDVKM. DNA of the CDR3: TGTGCCAGCAGTGGGGACGGCACCTACGAGCAGTACTTC. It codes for CASSGDGTYEQYF.

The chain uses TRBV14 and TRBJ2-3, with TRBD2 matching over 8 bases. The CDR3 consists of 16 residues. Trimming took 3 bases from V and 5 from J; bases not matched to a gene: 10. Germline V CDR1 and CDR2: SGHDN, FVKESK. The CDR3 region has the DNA TGTGCCAGCAGCCATATTCCGGGGGGGAGAGGAGATACGCAGTATTTT. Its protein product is CASSHIPGGRGDTQYF.

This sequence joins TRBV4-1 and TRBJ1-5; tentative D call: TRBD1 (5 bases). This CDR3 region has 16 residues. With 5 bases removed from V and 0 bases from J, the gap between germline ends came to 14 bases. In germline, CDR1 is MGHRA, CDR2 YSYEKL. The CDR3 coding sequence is TGCGCCAGCAGCGGAAAAGGAGGGGATAGCAATCAGCCCCAGCATTTT. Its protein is CASSGKGGDSNQPQHF.

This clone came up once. CDR3 bases: TGCGCCAGCAGCCAGACTAGCGGGAACACAGATACGCAGTATTTT. As protein: CASSQTSGNTDTQYF. The chain couples TRBV4-1 to TRBJ2-3, with 11 bases aligning to TRBD2. J lost 2 bases, V lost 3 bases, and 1 base had no gene match. Germline loops: CDR1 MGHRA, CDR2 YSYEKL. This CDR3 region has 15 residues.

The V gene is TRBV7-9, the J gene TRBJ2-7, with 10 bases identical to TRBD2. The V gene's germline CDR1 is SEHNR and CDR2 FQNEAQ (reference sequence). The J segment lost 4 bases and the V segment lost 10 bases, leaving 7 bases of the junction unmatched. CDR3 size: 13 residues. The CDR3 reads CAIESGRGYEQYF. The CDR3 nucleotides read TGTGCCATAGAGAGCGGGAGGGGGTACGAGCAGTACTTC.

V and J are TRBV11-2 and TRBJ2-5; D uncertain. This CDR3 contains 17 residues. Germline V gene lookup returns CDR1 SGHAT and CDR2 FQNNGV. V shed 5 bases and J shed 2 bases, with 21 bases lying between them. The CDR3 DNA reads TGTGCCAGCAGCCCCATCCCCCCGGTTTCCAGTCAAGAGACCCAGTACTTC. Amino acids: CASSPIPPVSSQETQYF.

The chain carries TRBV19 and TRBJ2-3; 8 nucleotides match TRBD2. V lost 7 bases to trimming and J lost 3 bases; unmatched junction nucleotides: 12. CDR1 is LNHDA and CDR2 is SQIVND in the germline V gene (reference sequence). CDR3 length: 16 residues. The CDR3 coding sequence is TGTGCCAGTAATATTCTAGCGGGTGCCGGAACAGATACGCAGTATTTT. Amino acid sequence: CASNILAGAGTDTQYF.

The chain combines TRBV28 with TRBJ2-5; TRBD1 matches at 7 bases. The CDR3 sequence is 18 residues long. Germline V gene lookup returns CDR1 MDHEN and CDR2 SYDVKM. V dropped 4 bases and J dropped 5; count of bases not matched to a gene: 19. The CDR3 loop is CASSSPTARTGAVETQYF. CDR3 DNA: TGTGCCAGCAGTTCCCCGACCGCTCGGACAGGCGCGGTCGAGACCCAGTACTTC.